The 9 T cell receptor beta chains given below trace back to one sample, sequenced in a study of neurological immune-mediated disorders. TCRdb re-derived calls from the 5' RACE reads in MiXCR, one entry per CDR3 protein. This table holds tens of thousands of distinct CDR3 sequences, more than 9.5% found once. The sample taken for sequencing was PBMCs. The receptors derive from a woman between 55 and 75 years old with HTLV-1-associated myelopathy (HAM/TSP).

The sample holds many counts of this clonotype. The V call is TRBV5-1, the J call TRBJ2-3; D is possibly TRBD1 (8 bases). Germline-derived CDR1 and CDR2 are SGHRS and YFSETQ. Trimming took 4 bases from V and 2 from J, leaving 17 bases between them. This CDR3 region has 16 residues. For the CDR3, the DNA is TGCGCCAGCAGCAGCGGAACAGGGGGGGACACAGATACGCAGTATTTT. Protein: CASSSGTGGDTDTQYF.

This clonotype has a count of ten or more. The chain recombines TRBV29-1 with TRBJ2-3, with 8 bases fitting TRBD1. The CDR3 spans 14 residues. Germline lookup yields CDR1 SQVTM and CDR2 ANQGSEA. V gave up 6 bases and J gave up 4 bases; unmatched junction bases: 9. In DNA, the CDR3 is TGCAGCGTAAGTGGACAGGGCGGGTCAGATACGCAGTATTTT. Translated, it gives CSVSGQGGSDTQYF.

This clonotype was seen at least ten times. The chain uses TRBV27 and TRBJ2-7, with TRBD2 matching over 7 bases. This CDR3 is 13 amino acids long. The junction had 3 bases not matched to a gene; V was cut back by 5 bases and J by 2 bases. In germline, CDR1 is MNHEY, CDR2 SMNVEV (reference sequence). The CDR3 sequence: CASSASGTYEQYF. The CDR3 region has the DNA TGTGCCAGCAGTGCTAGCGGAACCTACGAGCAGTACTTC.

This clonotype was detected ten times or more. The chain couples TRBV20-1 to TRBJ2-4; TRBD1 matches 9 bases. The V gene end was trimmed by 4 bases and the J gene end by 1 base; junction bases not matched to a gene: 5. Germline CDR1 and CDR2: DFQATT and SNEGSKA (reference sequence). CDR3 length: 15 residues. The CDR3 region is CSAMRTGEAKNIQYF. DNA for the CDR3: TGCAGTGCTATGAGGACAGGGGAGGCCAAAAACATTCAGTACTTC.

This clonotype has a count of ten or more. V gene TRBV28 combines with J gene TRBJ2-7; 9 nucleotides agree with TRBD1. Germline CDR1 and CDR2: MDHEN and SYDVKM. Germline trimming cut 6 bases from V and 5 bases from J; bases unmatched to any gene: 5. The CDR3 loop spans 13 amino acids. The CDR3 loop reads CASRGDRADEQYF. The CDR3 DNA is TGTGCCAGCAGGGGGGACAGGGCCGACGAGCAGTACTTC.

This chain connects TRBV11-3 to TRBJ2-5, with 14 bases matching TRBD2. The V segment lost 0 bases and the J segment 5 bases; nucleotides outside the gene matches: 17. Germline lookup yields CDR1 SGHNT and CDR2 YENEEA. This CDR3 has 21 amino acids. The CDR3 DNA sequence: TGTGCCAGCAGCTTAGATCACCTACGGCGAAGTGGGACTAGCGGGAGTGAGACCCAGTACTTC. Encoded protein: CASSLDHLRRSGTSGSETQYF.

This clonotype was observed many times. The V call is TRBV20-1, the J call TRBJ2-2; 11 bases fit TRBD2. V gave up 3 bases and J gave up 5 bases; unmatched junction bases: 8. There are 16 residues in the CDR3. Germline values: CDR1 DFQATT, CDR2 SNEGSKA (reference sequence). CDR3 coding DNA: TGCAGTGCTAGTTCGGGACTAGCGGAAACAACCGGGGAGCTGTTTTTT. Its protein is CSASSGLAETTGELFF.

This clonotype was recorded many times. This chain connects TRBV7-8 to TRBJ2-5; 8 bases are shared with TRBD2. The germline V gene has CDR1 SGHVS and CDR2 FQNEAQ. The CDR3 consists of 16 residues. J lost 5 bases, V lost 2 bases, and 10 bases had no gene match. The CDR3 loop is CASSLNPAGVRETQYF. The DNA of the CDR3 is TGTGCCAGCAGCTTAAACCCAGCGGGAGTACGGGAGACCCAGTACTTC.

This clonotype appeared a few times. The rearrangement links TRBV3-1 to TRBJ2-2; possible D gene TRBD2, 6 bases. Germline values: CDR1 LGHDT, CDR2 YNNKEL (reference sequence). This CDR3 is 15 amino acids long. V was pared by 3 bases and J by 5 bases, with 13 bases between. The CDR3 protein is CASSQGYGGTGELFF. The CDR3 DNA reads TGTGCCAGCAGCCAGGGCTACGGGGGAACCGGGGAGCTGTTTTTT.